The rows below give T cell receptor beta chains drawn from one sample of a study of early T cells in non-severe SARS-CoV-2 infection. TCRdb passed the 5' RACE reads through MiXCR, listing each CDR3 protein once. The data show under 60,000 distinct CDR3 sequences, 8.5% to 12% seen once. Sequencing was carried out using whole blood. The receptors here all came from an adult who was a healthcare worker with PCR-confirmed SARS-CoV-2 infection or an uninfected control (not recorded which). Each CDR3 is given with its conserved first and last residue. The order of the fields is clone size, D gene, V gene, J gene, CDR3 length, CDR3 protein, CDR3 DNA. The D gene is left open where the match is weak. Clone size is not always given. Where it is, it says once, few, many or a class for expanded clones.

few,NA,TRBV5-1,TRBJ1-1,14,CASSLSRANTEAFF,TGCGCCAGCAGCTTGTCCAGGGCCAACACTGAAGCTTTCTTT
many,NA,TRBV12-3/TRBV12-4,TRBJ1-4,17,CASSIRQVSGYNEKLFF,TGTGCCAGCAGTATTCGGCAGGTTTCGGGCTATAATGAAAAACTGTTTTTT
NA,NA,TRBV2,TRBJ2-1,15,CASSEGQPKWNEQFF,TGTGCCAGCTCGGAGGGCCAGCCCAAGTGGAATGAGCAGTTCTTC
NA,NA,TRBV3-1,TRBJ2-3,20,CASSQDLGTPGTTSTDTQYF,TGTGCCAGCAGCCAAGATCTAGGGACCCCAGGAACCACTAGCACAGATACGCAGTATTTT
NA,NA,TRBV30,TRBJ1-2,12,CAWTRGGDGYTF,TGTGCCTGGACCAGGGGAGGAGATGGCTACACCTTC
few,TRBD2,TRBV12-3/TRBV12-4,TRBJ2-7,16,CASSTRGGTLFLEQYF,TGTGCCAGCAGTACCCGGGGGGGGACCCTTTTTTTAGAGCAGTACTTC
NA,NA,TRBV4-1,TRBJ1-1,13,CASSKGVLTEAFF,TGCGCCAGCAGCAAAGGGGTCCTTACTGAAGCTTTCTTT
few,TRBD1,TRBV5-4,TRBJ2-7,13,CASSLPGDREQYF,TGTGCCAGCAGCCTACCCGGGGACAGGGAGCAATACTTC
few,TRBD2,TRBV7-2,TRBJ2-3,16,CATKTASGRASDTQYF,TGTGCCACCAAAACTGCTAGCGGGAGGGCCTCGGATACGCAGTATTTT
NA,NA,TRBV3-1,TRBJ2-2,15,CASSQDRGVTGELFF,TGTGCCAGCAGCCAAGACCGGGGTGTCACCGGGGAGCTGTTTTTT
NA,NA,TRBV3-1,TRBJ2-7,14,CASSQGAGSYEQYF,TGTGCCAGCAGCCAAGGGGCCGGCTCCTACGAGCAGTACTTC
many,NA,TRBV7-6,TRBJ1-2,16,CASSPETPAPNYGYTF,TGTGCCAGCAGCCCTGAGACCCCAGCCCCCAACTATGGCTACACCTTC
few,TRBD1,TRBV5-8,TRBJ1-5,15,CASSAGQGVPQPQHF,TGTGCCAGCAGCGCGGGACAGGGGGTGCCTCAGCCCCAGCATTTT
NA,NA,TRBV29-1,TRBJ2-2,14,CSVEATTNTGELFF,TGCAGCGTTGAAGCCACGACGAACACCGGGGAGCTGTTTTTT
NA,NA,TRBV5-5,TRBJ1-4,14,CASSLVREGEKLFF,TGTGCCAGCAGCTTGGTGAGGGAAGGGGAAAAACTGTTTTTT
NA,TRBD2,TRBV20-1,TRBJ2-7,13,CSAPEGTSREQYF,TGCAGTGCCCCGGAGGGGACTAGCCGCGAGCAGTACTTC
many,NA,TRBV20-1,TRBJ2-5,13,CSATSLGSKTQYF,TGCAGTGCCACCAGCCTAGGCTCAAAGACCCAGTACTTC
few,NA,TRBV19,TRBJ2-1,13,CASSIGANNEQFF,TGTGCCAGTAGTATTGGGGCCAACAATGAGCAGTTCTTC
few,TRBD1,TRBV7-9,TRBJ2-1,15,CASSLDSGQGNEQFF,TGTGCCAGCAGCCTAGACTCAGGACAGGGCAATGAGCAGTTCTTC
few,NA,TRBV14,TRBJ2-1,13,CASSPRVYNEQFF,TGTGCCAGCAGCCCGCGGGTATACAATGAGCAGTTCTTC
many,NA,TRBV29-1,TRBJ2-5,16,CSVRRSLTHLQETQYF,TGCAGCGTGAGAAGGAGTCTTACCCACCTCCAAGAGACCCAGTACTTC
NA,TRBD2,TRBV11-3,TRBJ2-3,15,CASSAGTSGWDTQYF,TGTGCCAGCAGCGCCGGGACTAGCGGATGGGATACGCAGTATTTT
many,NA,TRBV29-1,TRBJ1-2,12,CSSLGAEGGYTF,TGCAGCTCCTTAGGGGCGGAAGGCGGCTACACCTTC
many,TRBD2,TRBV24-1,TRBJ2-3,17,CATSQNRKLAITDTQYF,TGTGCCACCAGTCAAAACCGAAAACTAGCGATCACAGATACGCAGTATTTT
NA,NA,TRBV7-9,TRBJ2-1,15,CASSLFGRRYNEQFF,TGTGCCAGCAGCTTATTCGGGAGAAGATACAATGAGCAGTTCTTC
few,NA,TRBV20-1,TRBJ2-7,11,CSAIQAYEQYF,TGCAGTGCTATACAAGCGTACGAGCAGTACTTC
few,NA,TRBV9,TRBJ1-1,14,CASSEGPKNTEAFF,TGTGCCAGCAGCGAGGGACCGAAGAACACTGAAGCTTTCTTT
NA,NA,TRBV6-2/TRBV6-3,TRBJ2-3,12,CASSPDTDTQYF,TGTGCCAGCAGCCCTGACACAGATACGCAGTATTTT
many,NA,TRBV20-1,TRBJ1-5,15,CSAREVDSEVQPQHF,TGCAGTGCTAGAGAGGTGGACAGTGAGGTTCAGCCCCAGCATTTT
few,TRBD2,TRBV12-3/TRBV12-4,TRBJ2-1,12,CASTGSGGEQFF,TGTGCCAGCACCGGATCGGGGGGTGAGCAGTTCTTC
few,NA,TRBV20-1,TRBJ2-1,13,CSAQKEAYNEQFF,TGCAGTGCCCAGAAGGAGGCCTACAATGAGCAGTTCTTC
few,TRBD2,TRBV11-2,TRBJ2-1,17,CASSSPLREGTYNEQFF,TGTGCCAGCAGCTCCCCTCTCCGGGAGGGAACCTACAATGAGCAGTTCTTC
many,NA,TRBV10-3,TRBJ2-1,12,CAISDLSFRQFF,TGTGCCATCAGTGATTTGAGTTTCAGGCAGTTCTTC
NA,NA,TRBV29-1,TRBJ2-5,12,CSVELDTETQYF,TGCAGCGTGGAACTAGACACGGAGACCCAGTACTTC
few,NA,TRBV7-9,TRBJ1-1,14,CASSLEGVLTEAFF,TGTGCCAGCAGCTTAGAGGGGGTCCTCACTGAAGCTTTCTTT
many,NA,TRBV18,TRBJ2-1,15,CASSAGTAVGNEQFF,TGTGCCAGCTCAGCCGGGACCGCAGTCGGCAATGAGCAGTTCTTC
many,NA,TRBV6-2/TRBV6-3,TRBJ2-4,15,CASSYGRLVQNIQYF,TGTGCCAGCAGTTACGGGAGACTGGTCCAAAACATTCAGTACTTC
NA,TRBD1,TRBV29-1,TRBJ2-5,12,CSVYRGAETQYF,TGCAGCGTTTACAGGGGGGCGGAGACCCAGTACTTC
NA,NA,TRBV9,TRBJ2-1,15,CASSVEHFSYNEQFF,TGTGCCAGCAGCGTAGAACACTTCTCCTACAATGAGCAGTTCTTC
NA,NA,TRBV11-3,TRBJ1-1,15,CASSLGGTGNTEAFF,TGTGCCAGCAGCTTAGGGGGGACGGGGAACACTGAAGCTTTCTTT
few,NA,TRBV7-6,TRBJ1-4,15,CASSLANRYNEKLFF,TGTGCCAGCAGCTTAGCGAACAGATATAATGAAAAACTGTTTTTT
NA,NA,TRBV25-1,TRBJ1-2,11,CASLAGYGYTF,TGTGCCAGCCTTGCAGGCTATGGCTACACCTTC
few,NA,TRBV3-1,TRBJ2-3,14,CASSQGGPTDTQYF,TGTGCCAGCAGCCAGGGGGGACCCACAGATACGCAGTATTTT
once,NA,TRBV7-9,TRBJ1-1,14,CASSPFRANTEAFF,TGTGCCAGCAGCCCATTCAGGGCGAACACTGAAGCTTTCTTT
few,TRBD1,TRBV12-3/TRBV12-4,TRBJ2-2,15,CASRGGPSNTGELFF,TGTGCCAGCAGAGGGGGCCCTTCGAACACCGGGGAGCTGTTTTTT
NA,NA,TRBV11-2,TRBJ2-5,16,CASSLMPWGLDETQYF,TGTGCCAGCAGCCTCATGCCCTGGGGGCTTGATGAGACCCAGTACTTC
many,NA,TRBV12-3/TRBV12-4,TRBJ1-5,12,CASSPGHQPQHF,TGTGCCAGCAGTCCGGGGCATCAGCCCCAGCATTTT
many,NA,TRBV3-1,TRBJ2-7,15,CASSPLGTAAHEQYF,TGTGCCAGCAGTCCCCTTGGGACGGCTGCCCACGAGCAGTACTTC
NA,TRBD1,TRBV27,TRBJ2-7,16,CASSIQTGTGVDEQYF,TGTGCCAGCAGTATTCAAACTGGGACAGGGGTCGACGAGCAGTACTTC
many,NA,TRBV20-1,TRBJ2-1,14,CSAAGTTSYNEQFF,TGCAGTGCTGCCGGGACCACCTCCTACAATGAGCAGTTCTTC
few,NA,TRBV7-2,TRBJ2-2,15,CASSPDWANTGELFF,TGTGCCAGCAGCCCTGACTGGGCGAACACCGGGGAGCTGTTTTTT
NA,NA,TRBV20-1,TRBJ1-1,12,CAHRRGNTEAFF,TGTGCGCATCGTAGGGGAAACACTGAAGCTTTCTTT
NA,TRBD2,TRBV7-2,TRBJ2-7,15,CASSPGIAGVREQYF,TGTGCCAGCAGTCCCGGCATAGCGGGAGTACGGGAGCAGTACTTC
NA,NA,TRBV7-3,TRBJ2-5,13,CASSLSSQETQYF,TGTGCCAGCAGCTTAAGCTCCCAAGAGACCCAGTACTTC
NA,TRBD2,TRBV4-1,TRBJ2-3,14,CASSPGLAPDTQYF,TGCGCCAGCAGCCCGGGACTAGCCCCAGATACGCAGTATTTT
NA,NA,TRBV5-1,TRBJ2-5,14,CASSVRDSQETQYF,TGCGCCAGCAGCGTCCGGGACTCTCAAGAGACCCAGTACTTC